The next 17 T cell receptor beta chains were all read from a single sample in a study of early T cells in non-severe SARS-CoV-2 infection. TCRdb reprocessed the 5' RACE reads with MiXCR, giving one entry per CDR3 protein. The sample shows about 80,000 distinct CDR3 sequences, around 10% of them seen only once. Material: whole blood, obtained at baseline. The receptors stem from an adult who was a healthcare worker with PCR-confirmed SARS-CoV-2 infection or an uninfected control (not recorded which). The donor label of this sample is uncertain.

The rearrangement uses TRBV7-9 and TRBJ2-3; 9 positions agree with TRBD2. J was trimmed by 5 bases and V by 3 bases; bases with no gene match: 6. There are 15 residues in the CDR3. Germline assignment: CDR1 SEHNR and CDR2 FQNEAQ (reference sequence). The CDR3: CASSFWTSDIDTQYF. The CDR3 DNA reads TGTGCCAGCAGCTTCTGGACTAGCGACATAGATACGCAGTATTTT.

This clonotype was counted a few times. This chain connects TRBV27 to TRBJ1-4; D not resolved. Germline lookup yields CDR1 MNHEY and CDR2 SMNVEV (reference sequence). This CDR3 region has 15 residues. The ends were cut back, 8 bases at V and 8 bases at J, with 21 bases in the middle. For the CDR3, the DNA is TGTGCCAGCGCTGCCCTCACAGTTTCAGGAGAAAAACTGTTTTTT. Its translation is CASAALTVSGEKLFF.

For this clonotype: A read error may produce the germline difference seen at one junction end. Written as DNA, the CDR3 is TGCACCAGCAGCCCACAGGGGTTCGGCTACGAGCAGTACTTC. This encodes CTSSPQGFGYEQYF. The chain is built from TRBV4-1 and TRBJ2-7; TRBD1 matches at 7 bases. The CDR3 has 14 amino acids. CDR1 MGHRA and CDR2 YSYEKL come from the germline V gene.

The rearrangement joins TRBV5-1 to TRBJ2-4; D not certain. Deletions cut 9 bases from V and 5 bases from J, with 15 bases between. Germline V gene lookup returns CDR1 SGHRS and CDR2 YFSETQ. The CDR3 has 13 amino acids. Written as DNA, the CDR3 is TGCGCCACCCGAGTAGGGCTTGAAAACATTCAGTACTTC. Its translation: CATRVGLENIQYF.

This clonotype was detected ten times or more. This chain connects TRBV19 to TRBJ2-1; TRBD1 agrees at 8 bases. The CDR3 consists of 15 residues. From germline, CDR1 is LNHDA and CDR2 SQIVND (reference sequence). V was clipped by 8 bases and J by 8 bases; unmatched bases: 14. This chain's CDR3 is CASSFGSGGSYEQFF. CDR3 sequence (DNA): TGTGCCAGTTCTTTTGGGTCAGGGGGCAGCTATGAGCAGTTCTTC.

This clonotype was counted between two and nine times. The chain links TRBV4-3 to TRBJ1-2; D gene unclear. Germline CDR1 reads LGHNA; CDR2 reads YSLEER. Trimming removed 1 base from V and 8 bases from J, with 20 bases in between. CDR3 length: 16 residues. The CDR3 DNA reads TGCGCCAGCAGCCAAGGGATCGGGCAGGCGGCGAGGGGCTACACCTTC. This sequence encodes CASSQGIGQAARGYTF.

This sequence joins TRBV15 and TRBJ1-5; D is undetermined. V lost 0 bases to trimming and J lost 4 bases, with 7 bases between them. CDR1 is LNHNV and CDR2 is YYDKDF in the germline V gene (reference sequence). The CDR3 has 14 amino acids. Written as DNA, the CDR3 is TGTGCCACCAGCAGAGAAGGGATTAATCAGCCCCAGCATTTT. It is translated as CATSREGINQPQHF.

The rearrangement joins TRBV20-1 to TRBJ2-3; no firm D call. The germline V gene has CDR1 DFQATT and CDR2 SNEGSKA (reference sequence). This CDR3 is 15 amino acids long. Trimming cost V 2 bases and J 0 bases, with 12 bases left between them. The chain's CDR3 is CSARTGLYSTDTQYF. The CDR3 DNA reads TGCAGTGCTAGAACCGGGCTCTATAGCACAGATACGCAGTATTTT.

This clonotype was seen ten or more times. The gene calls are TRBV7-9 and TRBJ1-2; 7 positions match TRBD1. CDR1 SEHNR and CDR2 FQNEAQ come from the germline V gene (reference sequence). The trim removed 5 bases at V and 4 bases at J, leaving 13 bases unmatched. This CDR3 is 16 amino acids long. The CDR3 DNA reads as TGTGCCAGCAGCCTTACACAAGGGGGCGCTTCCTATGGCTACACCTTC. It is translated as CASSLTQGGASYGYTF.

This clonotype was recorded many times. This sequence joins TRBV2 and TRBJ1-1; D remains unclear. Trimming removed 4 bases at V and 4 bases at J, with 7 bases between. Germline CDR1 SNHLY, CDR2 FYNNEI. This CDR3 is built from 12 residues. Written as DNA, the CDR3 is TGTGCCAGCAGTGCTACGAGCACTGAAGCTTTCTTT. This gives the protein CASSATSTEAFF.

This chain links TRBV27 with TRBJ2-7; D remains unclear. Trimming took off 5 bases at V and 0 bases at J, with 11 bases between the two ends. Germline lookup yields CDR1 MNHEY and CDR2 SMNVEV (reference sequence). There are 14 residues in the CDR3. The CDR3 nucleotides read TGTGCCAGCAGTCCCAGGACCACCTCCTACGAGCAGTACTTC. As protein: CASSPRTTSYEQYF.

This clonotype appeared a few times. The V gene is TRBV20-1, the J gene TRBJ2-5; no firm D call. Germline V CDR1 and CDR2: DFQATT, SNEGSKA (reference sequence). This CDR3 is 13 amino acids long. V was cut by 4 bases and J by 4 bases, with 13 bases left in between. For the CDR3, the DNA is TGCAGTGCTAACTCACCCGCGGCAGAGACCCAGTACTTC. Translating gives CSANSPAAETQYF.

A few counts support this clonotype. V gene TRBV5-1 combines with J gene TRBJ2-7, with 12 bases matching TRBD1. Unmatched junction bases numbered 5, after V lost 5 bases and J lost 5 bases. CDR3 size: 14 residues. Germline values: CDR1 SGHRS, CDR2 YFSETQ. CDR3 DNA sequence: TGCGCCAGCAGGCCCGGGACAGGGGGCAACGAGCAGTACTTC. As protein: CASRPGTGGNEQYF.

The V call is TRBV15, the J call TRBJ1-2; no firm D call. CDR1 and CDR2 (germline): LNHNV, YYDKDF (reference sequence). The CDR3 extends over 15 amino acids. Trimming stripped 0 bases from V and 4 bases from J, with 12 bases between. The DNA for the CDR3 is TGTGCCACCAGCAGAGATGAGAGAGCCGTCTATGGCTACACCTTC. As protein: CATSRDERAVYGYTF.

The V and J genes are TRBV11-3 and TRBJ2-7; D remains unclear. The CDR3 runs 13 residues. Germline V gene sequence: CDR1 SGHNT, CDR2 YENEEA. The V end was cut by 5 bases, the J end by 7 bases, with 15 bases between. The CDR3 DNA reads TGTGCCAGCAGCCAAAGTATGCTTTCGGAGCAGTACTTC. It is translated as CASSQSMLSEQYF.

This clonotype was observed at least ten times. The chain joins TRBV25-1 to TRBJ1-1; possible D gene TRBD1, 6 bases. The CDR3 contains 17 residues. Germline CDR1 and CDR2: MGHDK and SYGVNS. V was pared by 3 bases and J by 0 bases, with 17 bases between. The CDR3 DNA follows: TGTGCCAGCAGTGAGAGGGGGGCAGGCGGACTGAACACTGAAGCTTTCTTT. Protein: CASSERGAGGLNTEAFF.

This chain connects TRBV12-3 or TRBV12-4 to TRBJ1-1; no firm D call. Trimming cost V 7 bases and J 6 bases, with 9 bases left between them. The CDR3 contains 11 residues. This chain's CDR3 is CASTAGSEAFF. As DNA, the CDR3 is TGTGCCAGCACCGCAGGCTCTGAAGCTTTCTTT.